These T cell receptor beta chains were read from a single sample in a study of blood T cell repertoires in COVID-19. Libraries were prepared by immunoSEQ multiplex PCR; TCRdb keeps only in-frame clonotypes and omits some of them. The sample holds under 300,000 clones; about 88% are singletons and the top ten take around 3.6%. The specimen sequenced was peripheral blood. The source of these receptors is a man in his late teens or twenties with active or convalescent COVID-19. Both conserved end residues are part of each CDR3. A D gene is named only where the DNA matches it firmly. Size is stated for part of the rows, as once, few or many counts, or as a class when the clone is expanded.

TRBV7-9,TRBD1,few,TRBJ1-6,CAGESRDRNNSPLHF,TGTGCCGGAGAAAGCCGGGACAGGAATAATTCACCCCTCCACTTT
TRBV11-2,TRBD1,.,TRBJ1-2,CASSDDRASGYTF,TGTGCCAGCAGCGATGACAGGGCTTCGGGCTACACCTTC
TRBV24-1,.,.,TRBJ1-2,CATSEEGNYGYTF,TGTGCCACCAGTGAGGAGGGGAACTATGGCTACACCTTC
TRBV9,.,.,TRBJ1-1,CASSVLGNTEAFF,TGTGCCAGCAGCGTCCTCGGGAACACTGAAGCTTTCTTT
TRBV19,TRBD2,.,TRBJ2-1,CASSLSSSGTYNEQFF,TGTGCCAGTAGTTTATCCTCTAGCGGGACGTACAATGAGCAGTTCTTC
TRBV7-2,TRBD2,.,TRBJ2-1,CASSSRLAGHNEQFF,TGTGCCAGCAGCTCGCGACTAGCGGGCCACAATGAGCAGTTCTTC
TRBV21-1,.,.,TRBJ2-7,CASSKSVRGRSGEQYF,TGTGCCAGCAGCAAAAGCGTCAGGGGTCGCTCGGGCGAGCAGTACTTC
TRBV29-1,TRBD1,.,TRBJ2-7,CSVGDRAYEQYF,TGCAGCGTGGGGGACAGAGCCTACGAGCAGTACTTC
TRBV5-3,TRBD1,.,TRBJ1-5,CARSQQGLSGNQPQHF,TGTGCCAGAAGCCAACAGGGGTTGAGTGGCAATCAGCCCCAGCATTTT
TRBV14,.,.,TRBJ2-1,CASSQDARGNEQFF,TGTGCCAGCAGCCAAGATGCTCGAGGCAATGAGCAGTTCTTC
TRBV3-1/TRBV3-2,TRBD2,once,TRBJ2-7,CASSQVALAGIEQYF,TGTGCCAGCAGCCAAGTGGCACTAGCGGGGATCGAGCAGTACTTC
TRBV9,.,.,TRBJ1-1,CASSVDSHTEAFF,TGTGCCAGCAGCGTAGACTCGCACACTGAAGCTTTCTTT
TRBV7-8,TRBD2,few,TRBJ2-7,CASSPYRLAGGYEQYF,TGTGCCAGCAGCCCATACCGACTAGCGGGGGGCTACGAGCAGTACTTC
TRBV7-9,.,.,TRBJ2-4,CASSPPNGEKDIQYF,TGTGCCAGCAGCCCCCCGAACGGGGAAAAGGACATTCAGTACTTC
TRBV5-8,.,once,TRBJ1-4,CASSSRDIVGEKLFF,TGTGCCAGCAGCAGCAGGGACATAGTCGGCGAAAAACTGTTTTTT
TRBV3-1/TRBV3-2,TRBD2,.,TRBJ2-2,CASSQRDYYTGELFF,TGTGCCAGCAGCCAACGGGACTACTACACCGGGGAGCTGTTTTTT
TRBV12-3/TRBV12-4,TRBD1,.,TRBJ1-1,CASSPTGGPEAFF,TGTGCCAGCAGTCCGACAGGGGGCCCTGAAGCTTTCTTT
TRBV5-1,.,.,TRBJ1-4,CASSSTTTNEKLFF,TGCGCCAGCAGTTCGACAACAACTAATGAAAAACTGTTTTTT
TRBV19,TRBD1,.,TRBJ2-3,CASSPQTGADTQYF,TGTGCCAGTAGTCCACAGACAGGGGCAGATACGCAGTATTTT
TRBV12-3/TRBV12-4,.,.,TRBJ2-3,CASSNRQSDTQYF,TGTGCCAGCAGTAACCGACAGTCAGATACGCAGTATTTT
TRBV6-5,.,.,TRBJ2-4,CASSYKKNAVKNIQYF,TGTGCCAGCAGCTACAAGAAGAACGCGGTCAAAAACATTCAGTACTTC
TRBV4-1,.,.,TRBJ2-7,CASSQEPRAGPSYEQYF,TGCGCCAGCAGCCAAGAACCCCGAGCGGGCCCTTCCTACGAGCAGTACTTC
TRBV2,.,once,TRBJ1-5,CASSARSPNQPQHF,TGTGCCAGCAGTGCAAGGAGCCCCAATCAGCCCCAGCATTTT
TRBV10-2,.,.,TRBJ1-1,CASSDASGFAEAFF,TGCGCCAGCAGTGATGCCTCAGGGTTCGCGGAAGCTTTCTTT
TRBV19,TRBD1,.,TRBJ1-1,CASSPRQGLNTEAFF,TGTGCCAGTAGCCCCCGACAGGGACTGAACACTGAAGCTTTCTTT
TRBV21-1,.,once,TRBJ2-5,CASSNLRGSLRETQYF,TGTGCCAGCAGCAATTTACGCGGGAGTCTGCGAGAGACCCAGTACTTC
TRBV18,.,.,TRBJ1-4,CASSPQGANEKLFF,TGTGCCAGCTCCCCCCAGGGTGCTAATGAAAAACTGTTTTTT
TRBV19,TRBD1,.,TRBJ1-2,CASSIGTGGNGYTF,TGTGCCAGTAGTATTGGGACAGGAGGTAATGGCTACACCTTC
TRBV7-6,.,.,TRBJ2-7,CASSMQSYYEQYF,TGTGCCAGCAGCATGCAGTCTTATTACGAGCAGTACTTC
TRBV19,TRBD1,.,TRBJ1-6,CASSRDRGNSPLHF,TGTGCCAGTAGTAGGGACAGGGGTAATTCACCCCTCCACTTT
TRBV7-8,.,.,TRBJ2-2,CATRQQGFNTGELFF,TGTGCCACACGGCAACAGGGTTTCAACACCGGGGAGCTGTTTTTT
TRBV5-1,TRBD2,few,TRBJ2-3,CASSGSAGDIFTDTQYF,TGCGCCAGCAGCGGATCAGCGGGAGATATCTTCACAGATACGCAGTATTTT
TRBV2,.,.,TRBJ2-7,CASSRLLLPHEQYF,TGTGCCAGCAGTCGGTTACTCCTCCCCCACGAGCAGTACTTC
TRBV30,.,.,TRBJ1-5,CAWGAGTPGGQQPQHF,TGTGCCTGGGGGGCCGGGACGCCGGGGGGACAACAGCCCCAGCATTTT
TRBV12-3/TRBV12-4,TRBD1,.,TRBJ1-2,CASSLGTGSRDTF,TGTGCCAGCAGTTTAGGGACAGGTTCTAGGGACACCTTC
TRBV27,TRBD1,few,TRBJ1-5,CATGGQGRVGNQPQHF,TGTGCCACTGGGGGACAGGGGCGAGTTGGCAATCAGCCCCAGCATTTT
TRBV7-9,.,.,TRBJ2-7,CASSLSGDEQYF,TGTGCCAGCAGCTTATCGGGAGACGAGCAGTACTTC
TRBV24-1,TRBD2,.,TRBJ2-3,CATSDPNGRLDTQYF,TGTGCCACCAGTGATCCCAACGGGAGGCTAGATACGCAGTATTTT
TRBV5-4,TRBD1,.,TRBJ1-1,CASRLKGAAEAFF,TGTGCCAGCAGATTGAAGGGGGCTGCTGAAGCTTTCTTT
TRBV7-3,.,.,TRBJ2-5,CASSPLGPQETQYF,TGTGCCAGCAGCCCACTTGGGCCCCAAGAGACCCAGTACTTC
TRBV10-3,.,.,TRBJ2-2,CAIQWDTNTGELFF,TGTGCCATCCAATGGGACACAAACACCGGGGAGCTGTTTTTT
TRBV27,.,.,TRBJ1-2,CASSLSSGLGYTF,TGTGCCAGCAGTTTATCGTCGGGACTAGGCTACACCTTC
TRBV5-1,TRBD2,once,TRBJ2-1,CASSLDRASGSNEQFF,TGCGCCAGCAGCTTGGACCGGGCTAGCGGCTCCAATGAGCAGTTCTTC
TRBV5-5,.,.,TRBJ2-7,CASSLQGFEQYF,TGTGCCAGCAGCTTACAGGGATTCGAGCAGTACTTC
TRBV12-5,.,.,TRBJ1-6,CASGLARARGSPLHF,TGTGCTAGTGGTTTGGCCCGGGCGCGGGGGTCACCCCTCCACTTT
TRBV5-8,.,few,TRBJ2-7,CASSPGWGLYEQYF,TGTGCCAGCAGCCCGGGTTGGGGCCTTTACGAGCAGTACTTC
TRBV10-3,TRBD1,.,TRBJ1-5,CAISEHRNDREGQPQHF,TGTGCCATCAGTGAGCACAGAAACGACAGGGAAGGTCAGCCCCAGCATTTT
TRBV24-1,.,once,TRBJ1-2,CATSDPDRREGYTF,TGTGCCACCAGTGACCCCGACAGAAGGGAAGGCTACACCTTC
TRBV21-1,.,.,TRBJ2-1,CANPRDRGNNEQFF,TGTGCCAACCCCCGGGACAGGGGCAACAATGAGCAGTTCTTC
TRBV11-3,.,.,TRBJ2-5,CASRSGAQETQYF,TGTGCCAGCCGCAGTGGTGCCCAAGAGACCCAGTACTTC
TRBV7-9,.,.,TRBJ2-3,CAGTLTGLGDTQYF,TGTGCCGGGACACTTACGGGGTTAGGTGATACGCAGTATTTT
TRBV6-5,.,.,TRBJ2-5,CASSYQQGGWAQYF,TGTGCCAGCAGTTACCAGCAGGGGGGTTGGGCCCAGTACTTC
TRBV15,TRBD1,once,TRBJ1-4,CATSVRQGGEKLFF,TGTGCCACCAGCGTCAGACAGGGTGGCGAAAAACTGTTTTTT
TRBV4-1,TRBD1,.,TRBJ1-6,CASRDRADYNSPLHF,TGCGCCAGCAGAGACAGGGCGGACTATAATTCACCCCTCCACTTT
TRBV29-1,.,.,TRBJ1-4,CSVLAGTNEKLFF,TGCAGCGTCCTCGCCGGAACTAATGAAAAACTGTTTTTT
TRBV6-4,TRBD1,.,TRBJ1-6,CASSTTGTGGAPLHF,TGTGCCAGCAGCACAACCGGGACAGGAGGGGCACCCCTCCACTTT